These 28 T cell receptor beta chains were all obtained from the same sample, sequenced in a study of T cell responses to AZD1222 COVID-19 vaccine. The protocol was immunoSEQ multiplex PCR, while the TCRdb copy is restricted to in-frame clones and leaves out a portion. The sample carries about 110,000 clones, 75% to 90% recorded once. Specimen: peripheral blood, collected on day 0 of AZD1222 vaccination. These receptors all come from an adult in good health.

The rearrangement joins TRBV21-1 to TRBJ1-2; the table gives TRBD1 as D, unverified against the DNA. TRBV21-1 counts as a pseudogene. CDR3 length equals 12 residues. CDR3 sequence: CAGIGVPYGYTF. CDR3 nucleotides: TGTGCCGGAATAGGGGTGCCCTATGGCTACACCTTC.

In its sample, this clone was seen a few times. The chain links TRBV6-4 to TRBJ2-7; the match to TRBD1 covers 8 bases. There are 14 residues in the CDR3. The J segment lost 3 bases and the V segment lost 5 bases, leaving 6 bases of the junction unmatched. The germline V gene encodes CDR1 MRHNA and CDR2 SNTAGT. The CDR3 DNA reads TGTGCCAGCAGTTCCTCCGGGACAGGCTACGAGCAGTACTTC. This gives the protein CASSSSGTGYEQYF.

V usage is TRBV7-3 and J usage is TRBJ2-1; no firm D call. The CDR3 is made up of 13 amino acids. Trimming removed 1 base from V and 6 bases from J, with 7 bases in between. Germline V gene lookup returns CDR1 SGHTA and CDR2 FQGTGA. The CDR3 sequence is CASSLIDFNEQFF. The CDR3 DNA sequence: TGTGCCAGCAGCTTAATTGATTTCAATGAGCAGTTCTTC. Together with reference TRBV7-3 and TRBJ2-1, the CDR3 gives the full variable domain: GAGVSQTPSNKVTEKGKYVELRCDPISGHTALYWYRQSLGQGPEFLIYFQGTGAADDSGLPNDRFFAVRPEGSVSTLKIQRTERGDSAVYLCASSLIDFNEQFFGPGTRLTVL.

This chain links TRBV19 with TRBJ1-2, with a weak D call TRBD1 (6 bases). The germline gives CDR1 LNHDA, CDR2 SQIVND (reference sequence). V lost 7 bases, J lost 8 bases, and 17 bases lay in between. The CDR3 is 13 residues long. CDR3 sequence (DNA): TGTGCCAGTACCTCAGGGGTTGCCGGGGGCTACACCTTC. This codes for CASTSGVAGGYTF.

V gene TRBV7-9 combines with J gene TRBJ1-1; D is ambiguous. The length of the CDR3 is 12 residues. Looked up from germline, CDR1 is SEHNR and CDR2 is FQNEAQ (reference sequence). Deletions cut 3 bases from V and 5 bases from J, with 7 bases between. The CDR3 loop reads CASSFLDTEAFF. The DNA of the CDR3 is TGTGCCAGCAGCTTTTTGGATACTGAAGCTTTCTTT.

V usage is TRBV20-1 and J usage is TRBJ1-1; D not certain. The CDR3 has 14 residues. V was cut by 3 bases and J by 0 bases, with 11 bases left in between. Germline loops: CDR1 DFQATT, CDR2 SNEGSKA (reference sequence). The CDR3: CSASVGNMNTEAFF. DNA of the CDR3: TGCAGTGCTAGTGTAGGGAATATGAACACTGAAGCTTTCTTT.

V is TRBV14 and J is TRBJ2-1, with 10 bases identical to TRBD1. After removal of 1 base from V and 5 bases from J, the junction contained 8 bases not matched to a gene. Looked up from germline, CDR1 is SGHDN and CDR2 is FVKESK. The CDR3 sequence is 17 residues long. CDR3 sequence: CASSQGGQGLKNNEQFF. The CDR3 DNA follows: TGTGCCAGCAGCCAAGGGGGACAGGGGTTGAAGAACAATGAGCAGTTCTTC.

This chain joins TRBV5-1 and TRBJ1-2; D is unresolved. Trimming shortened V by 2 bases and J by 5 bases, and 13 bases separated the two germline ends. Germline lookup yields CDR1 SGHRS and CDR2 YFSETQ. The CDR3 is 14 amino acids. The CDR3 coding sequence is TGCGCCAGCAGCTTCCAAGGACTGATTTATGGCTACACCTTC. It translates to CASSFQGLIYGYTF. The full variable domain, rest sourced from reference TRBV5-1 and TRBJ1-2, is KAGVTQTPRYLIKTRGQQVTLSCSPISGHRSVSWYQQTPGQGLQFLFEYFSETQRNKGNFPGRFSGRQFSNSRSEMNVSTLELGDSALYLCASSFQGLIYGYTFGSGTRLTVV.

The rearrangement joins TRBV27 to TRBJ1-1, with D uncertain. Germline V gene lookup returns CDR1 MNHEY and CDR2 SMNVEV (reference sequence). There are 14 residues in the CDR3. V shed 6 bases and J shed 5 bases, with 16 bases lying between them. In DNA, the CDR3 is TGTGCCAGCAGCCCTCAGGAGTTGGAGACTGAAGCTTTCTTT. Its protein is CASSPQELETEAFF.

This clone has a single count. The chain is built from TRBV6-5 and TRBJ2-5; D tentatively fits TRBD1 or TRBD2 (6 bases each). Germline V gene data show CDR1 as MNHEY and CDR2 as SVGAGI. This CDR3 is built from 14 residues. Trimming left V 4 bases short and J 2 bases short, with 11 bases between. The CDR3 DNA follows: TGTGCCAGCAGTTTTCGGGGGCCTCAAGAGACCCAGTACTTC. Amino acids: CASSFRGPQETQYF.

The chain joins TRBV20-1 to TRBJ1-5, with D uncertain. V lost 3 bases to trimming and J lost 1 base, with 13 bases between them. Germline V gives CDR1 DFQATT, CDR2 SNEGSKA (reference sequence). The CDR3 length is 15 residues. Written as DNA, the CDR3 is TGCAGTGCTAGTGTTGTGAGTGGGAGCAATCAGCCCCAGCATTTT. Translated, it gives CSASVVSGSNQPQHF.

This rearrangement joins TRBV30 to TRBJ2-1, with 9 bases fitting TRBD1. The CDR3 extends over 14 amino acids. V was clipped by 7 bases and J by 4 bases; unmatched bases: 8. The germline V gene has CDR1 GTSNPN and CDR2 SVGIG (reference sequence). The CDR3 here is CALRTGTGYNEQFF. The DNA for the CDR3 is TGTGCCTTACGAACCGGGACAGGGTACAATGAGCAGTTCTTC. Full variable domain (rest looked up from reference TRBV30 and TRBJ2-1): SQTIHQWPATLVQPVGSPLSLECTVEGTSNPNLYWYRQAAGRGLQLLFYSVGIGQISSEVPQNLSASRPQDRQFILSSKKLLLSDSGFYLCALRTGTGYNEQFFGPGTRLTVL.

In DNA form, the CDR3 reads TGTGCCAGCAGCCCCCGAGGGAGGGACAGGGGCGAGCAGTACTTC. Encoded protein: CASSPRGRDRGEQYF. The J gene is TRBJ2-7, the V gene TRBV5-4; TRBD1 agrees at 10 bases. This CDR3 has 15 residues. Germline V lookup: CDR1 SGHNT, CDR2 YYREEE (reference sequence). The trim removed 4 bases at V and 6 bases at J, leaving 10 bases unmatched.

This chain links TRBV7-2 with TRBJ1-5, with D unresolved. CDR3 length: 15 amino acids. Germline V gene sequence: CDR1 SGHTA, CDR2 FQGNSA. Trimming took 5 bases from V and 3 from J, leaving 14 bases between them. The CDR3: CASSPLAQPNQPQHF. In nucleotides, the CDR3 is TGTGCCAGCAGCCCTCTGGCCCAGCCCAATCAGCCCCAGCATTTT.

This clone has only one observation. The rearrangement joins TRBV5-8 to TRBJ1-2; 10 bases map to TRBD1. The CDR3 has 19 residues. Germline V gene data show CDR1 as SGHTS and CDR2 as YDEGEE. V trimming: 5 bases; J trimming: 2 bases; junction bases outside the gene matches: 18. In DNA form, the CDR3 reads TGTGCCAGCAGAAACCCCGGGACAGGGGTTATAGCTGACAACTATGGCTACACCTTC. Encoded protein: CASRNPGTGVIADNYGYTF.

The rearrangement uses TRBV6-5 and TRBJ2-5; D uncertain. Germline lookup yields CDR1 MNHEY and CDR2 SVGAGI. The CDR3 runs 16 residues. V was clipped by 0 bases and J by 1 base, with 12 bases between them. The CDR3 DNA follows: TGTGCCAGCAGTTACTCGAAGGGTCTCCCCCAAGAGACCCAGTACTTC. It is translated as CASSYSKGLPQETQYF.

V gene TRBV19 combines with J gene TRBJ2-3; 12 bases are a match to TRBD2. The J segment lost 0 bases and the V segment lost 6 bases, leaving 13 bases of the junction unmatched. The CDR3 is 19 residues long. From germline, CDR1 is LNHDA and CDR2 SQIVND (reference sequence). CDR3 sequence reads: CASRDPGLAGAKSTDTQYF. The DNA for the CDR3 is TGTGCCAGTAGGGACCCGGGACTAGCGGGCGCTAAAAGCACAGATACGCAGTATTTT. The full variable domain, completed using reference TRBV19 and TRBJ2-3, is DGGITQSPKYLFRKEGQNVTLSCEQNLNHDAMYWYRQDPGQGLRLIYYSQIVNDFQKGDIAEGYSVSREKKESFPLTVTSAQKNPTAFYLCASRDPGLAGAKSTDTQYFGPGTRLTVL.

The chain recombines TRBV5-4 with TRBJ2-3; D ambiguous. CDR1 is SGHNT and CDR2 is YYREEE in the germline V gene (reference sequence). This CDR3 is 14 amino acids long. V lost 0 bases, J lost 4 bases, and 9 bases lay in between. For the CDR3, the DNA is TGTGCCAGCAGCTTGGTGTCCACCCCAGATACGCAGTATTTT. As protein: CASSLVSTPDTQYF.

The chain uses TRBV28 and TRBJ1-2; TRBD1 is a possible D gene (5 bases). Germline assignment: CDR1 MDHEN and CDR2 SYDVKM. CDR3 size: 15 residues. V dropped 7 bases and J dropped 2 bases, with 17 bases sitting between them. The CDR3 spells CASNPWGEGNYGYTF. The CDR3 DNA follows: TGTGCCAGCAATCCTTGGGGAGAGGGGAACTATGGCTACACCTTC.

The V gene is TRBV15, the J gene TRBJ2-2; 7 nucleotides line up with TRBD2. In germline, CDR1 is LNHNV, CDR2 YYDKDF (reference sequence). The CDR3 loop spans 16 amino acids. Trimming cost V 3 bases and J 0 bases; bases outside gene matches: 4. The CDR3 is CATSRGGSANTGELFF. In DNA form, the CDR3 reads TGTGCCACCAGCAGGGGGGGGTCAGCGAACACCGGGGAGCTGTTTTTT.

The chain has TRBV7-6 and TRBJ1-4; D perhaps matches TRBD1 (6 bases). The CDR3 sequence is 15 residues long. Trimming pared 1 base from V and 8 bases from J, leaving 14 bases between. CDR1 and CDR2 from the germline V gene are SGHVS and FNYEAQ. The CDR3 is CASSLVGGRREKLFF. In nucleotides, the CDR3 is TGTGCCAGCAGCTTAGTTGGGGGCAGGAGGGAAAAACTGTTTTTT.

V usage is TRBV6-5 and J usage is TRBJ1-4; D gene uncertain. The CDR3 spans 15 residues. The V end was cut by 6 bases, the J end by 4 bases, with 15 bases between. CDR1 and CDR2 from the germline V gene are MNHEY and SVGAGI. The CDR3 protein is CASSAPRIDNEKLFF. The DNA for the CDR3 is TGTGCCAGCAGCGCACCCCGGATTGATAATGAAAAACTGTTTTTT.

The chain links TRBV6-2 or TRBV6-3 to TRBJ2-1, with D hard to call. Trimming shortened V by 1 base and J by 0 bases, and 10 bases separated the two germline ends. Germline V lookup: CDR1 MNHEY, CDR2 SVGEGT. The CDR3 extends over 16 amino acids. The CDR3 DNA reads TGTGCCAGCAGTTACTGGTCAGCGAGCTCCTACAATGAGCAGTTCTTC. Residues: CASSYWSASSYNEQFF.

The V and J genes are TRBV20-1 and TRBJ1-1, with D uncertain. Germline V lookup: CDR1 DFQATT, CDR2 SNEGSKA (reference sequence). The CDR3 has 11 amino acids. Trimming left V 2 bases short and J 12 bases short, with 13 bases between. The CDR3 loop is CSARWAGRSFF. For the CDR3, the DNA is TGCAGTGCTAGATGGGCGGGCCGGTCTTTCTTT.

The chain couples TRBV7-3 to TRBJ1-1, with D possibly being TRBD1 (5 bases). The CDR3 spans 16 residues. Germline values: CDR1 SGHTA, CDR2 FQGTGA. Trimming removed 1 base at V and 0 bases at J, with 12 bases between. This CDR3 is CASSLRAGTMNTEAFF. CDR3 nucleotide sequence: TGTGCCAGCAGCTTAAGGGCGGGGACCATGAACACTGAAGCTTTCTTT.

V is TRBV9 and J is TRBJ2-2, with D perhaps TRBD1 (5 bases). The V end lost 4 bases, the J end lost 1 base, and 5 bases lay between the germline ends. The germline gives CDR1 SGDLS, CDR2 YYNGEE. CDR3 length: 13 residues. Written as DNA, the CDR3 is TGTGCCAGCAGCCAGGGGAACACCGGGGAGCTGTTTTTT. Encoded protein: CASSQGNTGELFF. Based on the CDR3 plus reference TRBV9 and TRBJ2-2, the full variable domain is DSGVTQTPKHLITATGQRVTLRCSPRSGDLSVYWYQQSLDQGLQFLIQYYNGEERAKGNILERFSAQQFPDLHSELNLSSLELGDSALYFCASSQGNTGELFFGEGSRLTVL.

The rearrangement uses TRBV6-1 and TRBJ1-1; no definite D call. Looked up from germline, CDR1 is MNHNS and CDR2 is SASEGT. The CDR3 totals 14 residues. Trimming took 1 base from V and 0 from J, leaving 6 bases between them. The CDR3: CASSEGSMNTEAFF. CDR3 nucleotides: TGTGCCAGCAGTGAAGGCAGTATGAACACTGAAGCTTTCTTT.

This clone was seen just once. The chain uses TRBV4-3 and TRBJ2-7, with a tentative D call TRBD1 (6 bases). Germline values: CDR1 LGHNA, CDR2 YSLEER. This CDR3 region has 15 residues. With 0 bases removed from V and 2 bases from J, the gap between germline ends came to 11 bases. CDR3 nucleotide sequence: TGCGCCAGCAGCCAAGATGGGGGCGGCACCTACGAGCAGTACTTC. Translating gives CASSQDGGGTYEQYF.